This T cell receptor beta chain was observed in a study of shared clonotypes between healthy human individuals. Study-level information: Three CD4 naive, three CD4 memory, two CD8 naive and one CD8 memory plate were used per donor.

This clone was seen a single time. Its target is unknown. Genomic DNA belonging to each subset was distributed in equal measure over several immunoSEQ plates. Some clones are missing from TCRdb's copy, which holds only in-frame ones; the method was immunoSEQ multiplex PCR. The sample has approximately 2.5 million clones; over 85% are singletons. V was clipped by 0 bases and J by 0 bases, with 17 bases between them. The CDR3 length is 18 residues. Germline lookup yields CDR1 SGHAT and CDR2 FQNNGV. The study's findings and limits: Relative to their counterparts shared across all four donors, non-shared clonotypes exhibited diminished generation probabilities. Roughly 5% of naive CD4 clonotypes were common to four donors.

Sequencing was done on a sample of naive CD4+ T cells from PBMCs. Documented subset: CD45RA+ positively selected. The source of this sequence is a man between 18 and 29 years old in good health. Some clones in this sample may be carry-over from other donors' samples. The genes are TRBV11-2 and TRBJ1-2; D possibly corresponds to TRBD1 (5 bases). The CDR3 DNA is TGTGCCAGCAGCTTAGAAATAGGCAGGGTCTCCACTAACTATGGCTACACCTTC. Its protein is CASSLEIGRVSTNYGYTF.